Shown below are 26 T cell receptor beta chains from a single sample sequenced in a study of neurological immune-mediated disorders. TCRdb reprocessed the 5' RACE reads via MiXCR and lists one record per CDR3 protein. The table shows 70,000 or so distinct CDR3 sequences, with roughly 5.6% occurring only once. The sample was PBMCs. These receptors originate from a woman in her 30s with multiple sclerosis.

The chain is built from TRBV6-5 and TRBJ1-3; 10 bases are a match to TRBD1. The junction had 3 bases not matched to a gene; V was cut back by 0 bases and J by 7 bases. CDR1 MNHEY and CDR2 SVGAGI come from the germline V gene. The CDR3 runs to 15 residues. The DNA of the CDR3 is TGTGCCAGCAGTTACTCGCGACAGGGGGCGAACACCATATATTTT. Translating gives CASSYSRQGANTIYF.

This clonotype was counted ten times or more. At one end, the junction sequence differs from germline, possibly due to a read error. This chain uses TRBV7-7 with TRBJ2-1; TRBD2 matches at 9 bases. The germline V gene has CDR1 SSHAT and CDR2 FNYEAQ (reference sequence). The CDR3 spans 19 residues. The DNA of the CDR3 is TGTGCTAGCAGCTTATTCATGCAACTATTAGCGGGGGCCCTCAATGAGCAGTTCTTC. The encoded protein is CASSLFMQLLAGALNEQFF.

This clonotype was seen repeatedly, ten times or more. The CDR3: CASSLTSGTNTGELFF. The CDR3 DNA reads as TGCGCCAGCAGCTTGACTAGCGGGACGAACACCGGGGAGCTGTTTTTT. The chain is built from TRBV5-1 and TRBJ2-2, with TRBD2 identical over 10 bases. CDR1 SGHRS and CDR2 YFSETQ come from the germline V gene. This CDR3 region has 16 residues. V lost 1 base and J lost 0; bases outside the gene matches: 0.

Ten or more counts support this clonotype. The J gene is TRBJ2-1, the V gene TRBV25-1, with a possible D match to TRBD2 (5 bases). The CDR3 length is 13 residues. The V end was cut by 1 base, the J end by 8 bases, with 9 bases between. Germline assignment: CDR1 MGHDK and CDR2 SYGVNS. CDR3 DNA sequence: TGTGCCAGCAGTGAATTTTTCGGGGATGAGCAGTTCTTC. Its translation is CASSEFFGDEQFF. Supplemented by reference TRBV25-1 and TRBJ2-1, the full variable domain reads EADIYQTPRYLVIGTGKKITLECSQTMGHDKMYWYQQDPGMELHLIHYSYGVNSTEKGDLSSESTVSRIRTEHFPLTLESARPSHTSQYLCASSEFFGDEQFFGPGTRLTVL.

The table lists this clonotype with many counts. The V gene is TRBV12-3 or TRBV12-4, the J gene TRBJ2-3, with D unclear. V was pared by 7 bases and J by 2 bases, with 4 bases between. The CDR3 extends over 11 amino acids. DNA of the CDR3: TGTGCCAGCACCCTCACAGATACGCAGTATTTT. It translates to CASTLTDTQYF.

This clonotype was counted at least ten times. The chain recombines TRBV7-6 with TRBJ1-1; maybe TRBD1 (5 bases). The V gene lost 4 bases and the J gene lost 7 bases, with 13 bases spanning the gap. The CDR3 runs 13 residues. Germline CDR1 and CDR2: SGHVS and FNYEAQ. Written as DNA, the CDR3 is TGTGCCAGCAGCTACGCCCGGGACTATGAAGCTTTCTTT. Protein product: CASSYARDYEAFF. The whole variable domain, remainder taken from reference TRBV7-6 and TRBJ1-1, is GAGVSQSPRYKVTKRGQDVALRCDPISGHVSLYWYRQALGQGPEFLTYFNYEAQQDKSGLPNDRFSAERPEGSISTLTIQRTEQRDSAMYRCASSYARDYEAFFGQGTRLTVV.

This clonotype occurred many times. The gene calls are TRBV7-9 and TRBJ2-2; 7 bases are a match to TRBD1. The CDR3 is 17 amino acids. With V trimmed by 2 bases and J by 1 base, 7 bases remained unmatched. Germline V lookup: CDR1 SEHNR, CDR2 FQNEAQ (reference sequence). CDR3 region: CASSLTPGTENTGELFF. CDR3 coding DNA: TGTGCCAGCAGCTTAACCCCCGGGACAGAGAACACCGGGGAGCTGTTTTTT. The full variable domain, with the rest looked up from reference TRBV7-9 and TRBJ2-2, is DTGVSQNPRHKITKRGQNVTFRCDPISEHNRLYWYRQTLGQGPEFLTYFQNEAQLEKSRLLSDRFSAERPKGSFSTLEIQRTEQGDSAMYLCASSLTPGTENTGELFFGEGSRLTVL.

This clonotype showed up many times. The chain links TRBV15 to TRBJ2-6; D may be TRBD2 (5 bases). The CDR3 is made up of 16 amino acids. V lost 5 bases to trimming and J lost 1 base, with 12 bases between them. The germline CDR1 and CDR2 sequences are LNHNV and YYDKDF (reference sequence). CDR3 sequence (DNA): TGTGCCACCAGCCCAACGGGGATTTCTGGGGCCAACGTCCTGACTTTC. Translation gives CATSPTGISGANVLTF.

This clonotype was observed at least ten times. This chain uses TRBV5-1 with TRBJ1-1; TRBD1 agrees at 8 bases. This CDR3 has 14 amino acids. V lost 7 bases to trimming and J lost 0 bases; unmatched junction nucleotides: 5. Germline V lookup: CDR1 SGHRS, CDR2 YFSETQ. The CDR3 loop reads CASARTGLNTEAFF. CDR3 in DNA: TGCGCCAGCGCCCGGACAGGGCTGAACACTGAAGCTTTCTTT.

This clonotype occurred many times. The gene calls are TRBV7-2 and TRBJ2-5, with 10 bases identical to TRBD2. The V and J ends lost 5 bases and 5 bases, in that order; junction bases with no gene match: 11. The CDR3 is 16 residues long. From germline, CDR1 is SGHTA and CDR2 FQGNSA. CDR3 coding DNA: TGTGCCAGCAGCCCCCCCCCTAGCGGGGGACTTGAGACCCAGTACTTC. Residues: CASSPPPSGGLETQYF.

Turning to this clonotype: The germline gene is not matched at one end of the junction; a read error may be the cause. V is TRBV15 and J is TRBJ1-6, with D maybe TRBD1 (6 bases). This CDR3 is built from 14 residues. The germline gives CDR1 LNHNV, CDR2 YYDKDF (reference sequence). DNA for the CDR3: TGTGCCACCAGAAGGGACACCTTAAATTCACCCCTCAACTTT. It encodes CATRRDTLNSPLNF.

The V and J genes are TRBV5-1 and TRBJ2-3; a possible D gene is TRBD1 (6 bases). This CDR3 has 14 residues. V lost 4 bases and J 5 bases, leaving 14 bases between the germline ends. CDR1 is SGHRS and CDR2 is YFSETQ in the germline V gene. The CDR3 nucleotides read TGCGCCAGCAGCGCATTGGGGGCCCGAGATACGCAGTATTTT. It specifies CASSALGARDTQYF.

In this sample, this clonotype turned up many times. The chain links TRBV12-3 or TRBV12-4 to TRBJ2-7; the D is unclear. CDR3 length: 12 amino acids. The V and J ends lost 0 bases and 0 bases respectively, with 0 bases between them. The CDR3: CASSLASYEQYF. The CDR3 nucleotides are TGTGCCAGCAGTTTAGCCTCCTACGAGCAGTACTTC.

This clonotype was detected ten times or more. This chain connects TRBV6-6 to TRBJ1-1; no firm D call. Trimming removed 2 bases at V and 0 bases at J, with 7 bases between. The CDR3 runs to 14 residues. The germline V gene has CDR1 MNHNY and CDR2 SVGAGI (reference sequence). CDR3 region: CASSYRPMNTEAFF. DNA of the CDR3: TGTGCCAGCAGTTACCGGCCCATGAACACTGAAGCTTTCTTT.

This clonotype was detected ten times or more. The gene calls are TRBV7-2 and TRBJ2-7, with D possibly called TRBD1 or TRBD2 (6 bases each). V lost 6 bases and J lost 1, with 13 bases in between. Germline values: CDR1 SGHTA, CDR2 FQGNSA. This CDR3 contains 14 residues. CDR3 coding DNA: TGTGCCAGCAGACCCGGGGGCAGGTCCTACGAGCAGTACTTC. Its translation: CASRPGGRSYEQYF.

Ten or more counts support this clonotype. The V gene is TRBV5-5, the J gene TRBJ1-3; D unresolved. The CDR3 contains 13 residues. V gave up 7 bases and J gave up 0 bases, with 8 bases separating them. Germline lookup yields CDR1 SGHKS and CDR2 YYEKEE (reference sequence). As DNA, the CDR3 is TGTGCCAGCTACCGGGCCTCTGGAAACACCATATATTTT. Amino acid sequence: CASYRASGNTIYF.

This clonotype appeared many times. The rearrangement links TRBV11-2 to TRBJ1-1, with TRBD1 identical over 7 bases. Germline V CDR1 and CDR2: SGHAT, FQNNGV. Trimming took 6 bases from V and 1 from J; bases not matched to a gene: 11. The CDR3 sequence is 16 residues long. CDR3 DNA sequence: TGTGCCAGCAGGCGAACGGGACAGACGGCGAACACTGAAGCTTTCTTT. The encoded protein is CASRRTGQTANTEAFF.

A remark on this clonotype: This may stem from a read error, because a much larger clone lies one nucleotide away. The chain couples TRBV28 to TRBJ1-5; D gene ambiguous. The CDR3 loop spans 14 amino acids. Germline V CDR1 and CDR2: MDHEN, SYDVKM. The V gene lost 1 base and the J gene lost 8 bases, with 12 bases spanning the gap. The CDR3 nucleotides read TGTGCCAGCAGTTTATTGGGAAAGGGCAAGCCCCAGCATTTT. Its translation: CASSLLGKGKPQHF.

This clonotype was recorded many times. The gene calls are TRBV20-1 and TRBJ2-3; 7 bases match TRBD1. Germline V gives CDR1 DFQATT, CDR2 SNEGSKA (reference sequence). The CDR3 runs 13 residues. The CDR3 sequence: CSVTGDGTDTQYF. The DNA for the CDR3 is TGCAGCGTCACAGGGGACGGCACAGATACGCAGTATTTT.

Ten or more counts support this clonotype. The chain joins TRBV3-1 to TRBJ1-6; 8 bases agree with TRBD1. In germline, CDR1 is LGHDT, CDR2 YNNKEL (reference sequence). The CDR3 runs to 14 residues. The J segment lost 7 bases and the V segment lost 1 base, leaving 0 bases of the junction unmatched. CDR3 nucleotide sequence: TGTGCCAGCAGCCAAGGACAGGGGAATTCACCCCTCCACTTT. It encodes CASSQGQGNSPLHF.

Here the CDR3 DNA reads TGTGCCAGCAGTTCCACCCTCTACAATGAGCAGTTCTTC. Its translation is CASSSTLYNEQFF. The chain links TRBV12-3 or TRBV12-4 to TRBJ2-1; D not certain. The CDR3 consists of 13 residues. The ends were cut back, 4 bases at V and 3 bases at J, with 7 bases in the middle.

This rearrangement joins TRBV5-1 to TRBJ1-3; D remains unclear. The germline V and J ends were trimmed by 0 bases and 0 bases, with 10 bases remaining between them. This CDR3 comprises 16 residues. Germline V gene sequence: CDR1 SGHRS, CDR2 YFSETQ. CDR3 nucleotide sequence: TGCGCCAGCAGCTTGGAGGTTACAGCCTCTGGAAACACCATATATTTT. This sequence encodes CASSLEVTASGNTIYF.

This clonotype was recorded at least ten times. The chain is built from TRBV29-1 and TRBJ1-2; 9 bases map to TRBD1. The length of the CDR3 is 15 residues. In germline, CDR1 is SQVTM, CDR2 ANQGSEA. V lost 1 base, J lost 4 bases, and 7 bases stayed unmatched. The CDR3 nucleotides are TGCAGCGTTGAAGTACAGGGGGCCGGGGCCTATGGCTACACCTTC. Residues: CSVEVQGAGAYGYTF. Together with reference TRBV29-1 and TRBJ1-2, the CDR3 gives the full variable domain: SAVISQKPSRDICQRGTSLTIQCQVDSQVTMMFWYRQQPGQSLTLIATANQGSEATYESGFVIDKFPISRPNLTFSTLTVSNMSPEDSSIYLCSVEVQGAGAYGYTFGSGTRLTVV.

This clonotype has a count of ten or more. V is TRBV2 and J is TRBJ2-7; the D gene could be TRBD1 or TRBD2 (5 bases each). Trimming removed 6 bases from V and 7 bases from J, with 13 bases in between. The length of the CDR3 is 12 residues. Germline V gene sequence: CDR1 SNHLY, CDR2 FYNNEI. The CDR3 DNA reads as TGTGCCAGCAGCGGGGACGGATGGGAGCAGTACTTC. Amino acids: CASSGDGWEQYF.

This clonotype was detected ten times or more. The chain couples TRBV20-1 to TRBJ2-5, with D perhaps TRBD2 (5 bases). CDR1 DFQATT and CDR2 SNEGSKA come from the germline V gene (reference sequence). The germline V and J ends were trimmed by 6 bases and 3 bases, with 11 bases remaining between them. The CDR3 loop spans 12 amino acids. The CDR3, as DNA: TGCAGTGCAGGCGGGTCTAAAGAGACCCAGTACTTC. Translating it yields CSAGGSKETQYF.

The V and J genes are TRBV5-1 and TRBJ2-7, with D possibly TRBD2 on 6 matching bases. CDR1 and CDR2 (germline): SGHRS, YFSETQ. CDR3 length: 15 amino acids. The germline V and J ends were trimmed by 4 bases and 4 bases, with 18 bases remaining between them. CDR3 nucleotide sequence: TGCGCCAGCAGCCTCGCCGGGGGTGGTATATACGAGCAGTACTTC. It encodes CASSLAGGGIYEQYF.